Listed here are 19 T cell receptor beta chains from one sample, sequenced in a study of blood T cells in healthy people across ages. Then a second PCR, running roughly 7 to 11 cycles, was carried out with a sample-barcoded 5' primer and a J-beta primer mix. TCRdb reprocessed the 5' RACE reads with MiXCR, giving one entry per CDR3 protein. The data contain around 790,000 distinct CDR3 sequences, 44% of them singletons. The sample comprised blood. The receptors shown here come from a man aged 55 to 69 in good health.

The chain is built from TRBV12-5 and TRBJ2-3; D not resolved. The CDR3 totals 16 residues. Germline-derived CDR1 and CDR2 are LGHNT and FRNRAP. The V and J ends lost 7 bases and 0 bases respectively, with 17 bases between them. The chain's CDR3 is CASALGIVPSTDTQYF. The CDR3, as DNA: TGTGCTAGTGCCCTAGGTATAGTCCCTAGCACAGATACGCAGTATTTT.

This clonotype was observed a few times. The V and J genes are TRBV7-9 and TRBJ1-6; D is unresolved. CDR1 and CDR2 from the germline V gene are SEHNR and FQNEAQ (reference sequence). Trimming removed 1 base from V and 0 bases from J, with 7 bases in between. The CDR3 runs to 16 residues. The CDR3 loop reads CASSLGESSYNSPLHF. Here the CDR3 DNA reads TGTGCCAGCAGCTTAGGTGAAAGCTCCTATAATTCACCCCTCCACTTT.

V usage is TRBV7-9 and J usage is TRBJ1-4; D perhaps matches TRBD1 (6 bases). Germline V gene lookup returns CDR1 SEHNR and CDR2 FQNEAQ (reference sequence). The CDR3 is made up of 14 amino acids. V shed 5 bases and J shed 10 bases, with 17 bases lying between them. CDR3: CASSEGRGQVKLFF. The CDR3 DNA sequence: TGTGCCAGCAGCGAGGGCAGGGGTCAAGTAAAACTGTTTTTT.

This clonotype was observed a handful of times. The chain uses TRBV7-2 and TRBJ2-7; no firm D call. This CDR3 is built from 13 residues. Trimming removed 3 bases at V and 2 bases at J, with 8 bases between. Per the germline V gene, CDR1 is SGHTA and CDR2 is FQGNSA. The CDR3 sequence: CASSFTATYEQYF. CDR3 nucleotides: TGTGCCAGCAGCTTCACAGCTACCTACGAGCAGTACTTC.

This clonotype was found a few times. V usage is TRBV5-1 and J usage is TRBJ2-2; D unclear. Trimming removed 1 base from V and 5 bases from J, with 18 bases in between. Germline loops: CDR1 SGHRS, CDR2 YFSETQ. This CDR3 has 17 residues. CDR3 in amino acids: CASSLFIDSKNTGELFF. For the CDR3, the DNA is TGCGCCAGCAGCTTGTTTATCGACTCAAAGAATACCGGGGAGCTGTTTTTT.

The rearrangement uses TRBV29-1 and TRBJ2-3, with D tentatively TRBD1 or TRBD2 (6 bases each). CDR3 length: 14 residues. CDR1 SQVTM and CDR2 ANQGSEA come from the germline V gene. The germline V and J ends were trimmed by 1 base and 0 bases, with 8 bases remaining between them. This chain's CDR3 is CSVEGGASTDTQYF. The CDR3 DNA sequence: TGCAGCGTTGAAGGGGGGGCAAGCACAGATACGCAGTATTTT.

A few counts support this clonotype. The chain joins TRBV10-3 to TRBJ2-3, with 8 nucleotides matching TRBD2. This CDR3 spans 14 amino acids. Germline V lookup: CDR1 ENHRY, CDR2 SYGVKD. V lost 6 bases and J lost 3; bases outside the gene matches: 5. CDR3 DNA: TGTGCCATCAGACCGGGACTAGAAACAGATACGCAGTATTTT. Its translation is CAIRPGLETDTQYF.

This chain links TRBV6-2 or TRBV6-3 with TRBJ2-3, with D tentatively TRBD2 (7 bases). This CDR3 has 18 residues. Per germline, CDR1 MNHEY and CDR2 SVGEGT. Trimming shortened V by 0 bases and J by 2 bases, and 18 bases separated the two germline ends. The chain's CDR3 is CASSYSARGRRTTDTQYF. The CDR3 coding sequence is TGTGCCAGCAGTTACTCGGCGCGGGGGCGCCGCACCACAGATACGCAGTATTTT.

This clonotype was observed a handful of times. The chain uses TRBV6-5 and TRBJ2-1; 7 bases map to TRBD1. The CDR3 loop spans 15 amino acids. Germline assignment: CDR1 MNHEY and CDR2 SVGAGI. J gave up 0 bases and V 6 bases, and 5 bases lay outside the gene matches. The CDR3 is CASSFDRDSYNEQFF. CDR3 nucleotides: TGTGCCAGCAGCTTCGACAGGGACTCCTACAATGAGCAGTTCTTC.

This clonotype appeared many times. The genes are TRBV7-2 and TRBJ2-3; 12 nucleotides align to TRBD2. V shed 5 bases and J 6 bases; nucleotides not matched to a gene: 9. Germline CDR1 and CDR2: SGHTA and FQGNSA. The CDR3 extends over 16 amino acids. CDR3 protein: CASSPRGLAGLDTQYF. CDR3 DNA: TGTGCCAGCAGCCCCAGGGGACTAGCGGGCCTGGATACGCAGTATTTT. The variable domain in full, with the rest retrieved from reference TRBV7-2 and TRBJ2-3, is GAGVSQSPSNKVTEKGKDVELRCDPISGHTALYWYRQSLGQGLEFLIYFQGNSAPDKSGLPSDRFSAERTGGSVSTLTIQRTQQEDSAVYLCASSPRGLAGLDTQYFGPGTRLTVL.

V usage is TRBV7-2 and J usage is TRBJ2-7, with TRBD2 identical over 13 bases. The J call may be mistaken, given a closer DNA end match to TRBJ2-5. This CDR3 comprises 18 residues. Germline CDR1 reads SGHTA; CDR2 reads FQGNSA. Here the CDR3 DNA reads TGTGCCAGCAGCCAAGCAAGACTAGCGGGGGGATTTGCGGAGACCCAGTACTTC. Its protein product is CASSQARLAGGFAETQYF.

This clonotype was found many times. The V gene is TRBV10-3, the J gene TRBJ2-1; possibly TRBD2 for D (7 bases). Deletions cut 6 bases from V and 4 bases from J, with 16 bases between. The CDR3 spans 15 residues. Germline CDR1 and CDR2: ENHRY and SYGVKD. CDR3 coding DNA: TGTGCCATCAGAGGAGGAGCGGGGACATACAATGAGCAGTTCTTC. It codes for CAIRGGAGTYNEQFF.

This clonotype was observed a handful of times. The chain combines TRBV10-3 with TRBJ1-1, with D perhaps matching TRBD1 (5 bases). CDR3 length equals 14 residues. V was shortened by 6 bases and J by 3 bases, with 14 bases between the two germline ends. From germline, CDR1 is ENHRY and CDR2 SYGVKD. CDR3 nucleotide sequence: TGTGCCATCAGCCGTGGAGGGGAGGACACTGAAGCTTTCTTT. Translation: CAISRGGEDTEAFF.

CDR3 amino acids: CASSQEYGGGYGYTF. For the CDR3, the DNA is TGCGCCAGCAGCCAAGAGTATGGGGGCGGCTATGGCTACACCTTC. This sequence joins TRBV4-3 and TRBJ1-2; a weak D match, TRBD1 (6 bases). The V gene lost 0 bases and the J gene lost 4 bases, with 12 bases spanning the gap. CDR3 length: 15 amino acids. Germline CDR1 reads LGHNA; CDR2 reads YSLEER.

This clonotype was found a few times. The chain carries TRBV9 and TRBJ2-7, with D hard to call. The CDR3 extends over 12 amino acids. Germline V CDR1 and CDR2: SGDLS, YYNGEE. V lost 2 bases to trimming and J lost 6 bases, with 9 bases between them. The CDR3 sequence: CASSVRLGEQYF. Here the CDR3 DNA reads TGTGCCAGCAGCGTTCGTTTAGGCGAGCAGTACTTC. Filled out from reference TRBV9 and TRBJ2-7, the complete variable domain reads DSGVTQTPKHLITATGQRVTLRCSPRSGDLSVYWYQQSLDQGLQFLIQYYNGEERAKGNILERFSAQQFPDLHSELNLSSLELGDSALYFCASSVRLGEQYFGPGTRLTVT.

The V call is TRBV11-3, the J call TRBJ2-5; D may be TRBD1 or TRBD2 (5 bases each). Trimming cost V 2 bases and J 5 bases, with 21 bases left between them. CDR1 and CDR2 from the germline V gene are SGHNT and YENEEA. The CDR3 runs to 17 residues. CDR3: CASSLLPNRGRGETQYF. The CDR3 nucleotides read TGTGCCAGCAGCTTACTCCCGAATAGGGGCCGAGGGGAGACCCAGTACTTC.

Written as DNA, the CDR3 is TGTGCCAGCAAACGGATCACAGATACGCAGTATTTT. Translating it yields CASKRITDTQYF. The chain recombines TRBV28 with TRBJ2-3, with D hard to call. This CDR3 is 12 amino acids long. Deletions cut 7 bases from V and 2 bases from J, with 7 bases between. Germline CDR1 and CDR2: MDHEN and SYDVKM.

The genes are TRBV3-1 and TRBJ2-5; the match to TRBD2 covers 12 bases. V lost 7 bases to trimming and J lost 2 bases; unmatched junction nucleotides: 14. The CDR3 has 18 residues. The germline V gene encodes CDR1 LGHDT and CDR2 YNNKEL (reference sequence). CDR3 residues: CASNQDQRLAGEQETQYF. The CDR3 DNA sequence: TGTGCCAGCAACCAGGATCAAAGACTAGCGGGAGAACAAGAGACCCAGTACTTC.

The chain recombines TRBV25-1 with TRBJ1-2; possibly TRBD1 for D (5 bases). CDR1 is MGHDK and CDR2 is SYGVNS in the germline V gene. This CDR3 is built from 12 residues. V dropped 6 bases and J dropped 6 bases, with 11 bases sitting between them. The CDR3 DNA is TGTGCCAGCAGGGGGGGAGGGCATGGCTACACCTTC. Protein product: CASRGGGHGYTF.